Shown below are 13 T cell receptor beta chains from a single sample sequenced in a study of blood T cell repertoires in COVID-19. Sequenced by immunoSEQ multiplex PCR; TCRdb stores in-frame clones only, minus some. This table has tens of thousands of clones, about 90% appearing once. The specimen was peripheral blood. These TCRs come from a human donor in a cohort sampled during active COVID-19.

This clone was detected once. V gene TRBV9 combines with J gene TRBJ1-2, with a tentative D call TRBD1 (6 bases). The CDR3 sequence is 15 residues long. Germline V gene lookup returns CDR1 SGDLS and CDR2 YYNGEE. With 3 bases removed from V and 2 bases from J, the gap between germline ends came to 14 bases. In nucleotides, the CDR3 is TGTGCCAGCAGCGAGCCCCTGAGGGGGAACTATGGCTACACCTTC. Amino acids: CASSEPLRGNYGYTF.

The chain couples TRBV27 to TRBJ2-2, with 7 bases lining up with TRBD1. Germline CDR1 MNHEY, CDR2 SMNVEV (reference sequence). V shed 4 bases and J 3 bases; nucleotides not matched to a gene: 5. CDR3 length: 15 amino acids. CDR3 DNA: TGTGCCAGCAGTTCGACAGGGATTGACACCGGGGAGCTGTTTTTT. This gives the protein CASSSTGIDTGELFF.

The chain couples TRBV14 to TRBJ2-7, with D perhaps TRBD2 (6 bases). CDR3 length equals 17 residues. Germline CDR1 is SGHDN and CDR2 is FVKESK. V was shortened by 0 bases and J by 3 bases, with 18 bases between the two germline ends. The CDR3 region has the DNA TGTGCCAGCAGCCAAGAACTAGCCCGGGCAGGTCGCTACGAGCAGTACTTC. This sequence encodes CASSQELARAGRYEQYF. Combining the CDR3 with reference TRBV14 and TRBJ2-7 gives the whole variable domain EAGVTQFPSHSVIEKGQTVTLRCDPISGHDNLYWYRRVMGKEIKFLLHFVKESKQDESGMPNNRFLAERTGGTYSTLKVQPAELEDSGVYFCASSQELARAGRYEQYFGPGTRLTVT.

The chain combines TRBV12-3 or TRBV12-4 with TRBJ2-1; weak D call: TRBD1 (6 bases). This CDR3 has 13 amino acids. V was shortened by 4 bases and J by 12 bases, with 16 bases between the two germline ends. The CDR3 sequence: CASSSGRGLAQFF. In DNA, the CDR3 is TGTGCCAGCAGTTCCGGCAGGGGCCTAGCGCAGTTCTTC.

The chain recombines TRBV7-2 with TRBJ1-3, with TRBD1 identical over 12 bases. The CDR3 covers 17 residues. The ends lost 3 bases at V and 2 bases at J; junction bases unmatched: 5. In germline, CDR1 is SGHTA, CDR2 FQGNSA. The CDR3 nucleotides read TGTGCCAGCAGCTTTAGGTGGGACAGGGGGCCTGGAAACACCATATATTTT. This codes for CASSFRWDRGPGNTIYF.

V and J are TRBV6-6 and TRBJ2-2; TRBD1 aligns across 7 bases. The germline V gene has CDR1 MNHNY and CDR2 SVGAGI (reference sequence). The CDR3 contains 14 residues. V gave up 6 bases and J gave up 7 bases; unmatched junction bases: 8. CDR3 in DNA: TGTGCCAGCAGCACGAACAGGGGAAGCGGGGAGCTGTTTTTT. This translates into CASSTNRGSGELFF.

There are a few counts of this clone. The J gene is TRBJ1-1, the V gene TRBV5-5; 7 nucleotides agree with TRBD1. The trim removed 4 bases at V and 0 bases at J, leaving 6 bases unmatched. The CDR3 contains 15 residues. Germline CDR1 reads SGHKS; CDR2 reads YYEKEE (reference sequence). The CDR3 is CASSLRQGMNTEAFF. The CDR3 nucleotides are TGTGCCAGCAGCCTAAGACAGGGAATGAACACTGAAGCTTTCTTT.

The CDR3 DNA sequence: TGCGCCAGCAGTCGGGAGAAATATCGGGACAGACAAGAGACCCAGTACTTC. Protein product: CASSREKYRDRQETQYF. The V gene is TRBV23-1, the J gene TRBJ2-5; 7 bases agree with TRBD1. TRBV23-1 is classed as an ORF, of uncertain function. There are 17 residues in the CDR3. V lost 4 bases, J lost 2 bases, and 13 bases stayed unmatched.

The V call is TRBV7-9, the J call TRBJ1-1; D is perhaps TRBD1 (5 bases). This CDR3 has 12 residues. The V gene lost 5 bases and the J gene lost 8 bases, with 12 bases spanning the gap. The germline V gene encodes CDR1 SEHNR and CDR2 FQNEAQ (reference sequence). The CDR3 loop reads CASSRTRAEAFF. CDR3 nucleotide sequence: TGTGCCAGCAGCCGTACCAGGGCCGAAGCTTTCTTT.

The chain is built from TRBV5-5 and TRBJ2-5, with 8 bases aligning to TRBD2. The CDR3 is 15 residues long. Trimming cost V 5 bases and J 2 bases; bases outside gene matches: 8. CDR1 SGHKS and CDR2 YYEKEE come from the germline V gene (reference sequence). The CDR3 loop reads CASSTGGGQQETQYF. The CDR3 region has the DNA TGTGCCAGCAGTACTGGCGGGGGGCAACAAGAGACCCAGTACTTC.

The chain has TRBV5-5 and TRBJ1-5, with 7 bases lining up with TRBD1. CDR3 size: 15 residues. The V gene end was trimmed by 4 bases and the J gene end by 7 bases; junction bases not matched to a gene: 11. Germline loops: CDR1 SGHKS, CDR2 YYEKEE (reference sequence). CDR3 loop: CASSVTGRGQQPQHF. As DNA, the CDR3 is TGTGCCAGCAGCGTGACCGGGAGGGGGCAACAGCCCCAGCATTTT.

J is TRBJ2-3 and V is TRBV30; D is possibly TRBD1 (6 bases). There are 15 residues in the CDR3. Germline V gives CDR1 GTSNPN, CDR2 SVGIG (reference sequence). The V gene lost 1 base and the J gene lost 3 bases, with 14 bases spanning the gap. The CDR3, as DNA: TGTGCCTGGAGTGGGAACAGGGATGGAACAGATACGCAGTATTTT. Its translation is CAWSGNRDGTDTQYF. The entire variable domain, with the rest obtained from reference TRBV30 and TRBJ2-3, is as follows: SQTIHQWPATLVQPVGSPLSLECTVEGTSNPNLYWYRQAAGRGLQLLFYSVGIGQISSEVPQNLSASRPQDRQFILSSKKLLLSDSGFYLCAWSGNRDGTDTQYFGPGTRLTVL.

In DNA form, the CDR3 reads TGTGCCAGCAGATACAAGGGGCCGGATAGCAATCAGCCCCAGCATTTT. Its protein product is CASRYKGPDSNQPQHF. This chain uses TRBV27 with TRBJ1-5, with a weak D call TRBD1 (5 bases). The CDR3 is 16 residues long. Germline CDR1 and CDR2: MNHEY and SMNVEV (reference sequence). Trimming cost V 6 bases and J 0 bases, with 15 bases left between them.